Shown below are 8 T cell receptor beta chains from a single sample sequenced in a study of T cell responses to AZD1222 COVID-19 vaccine (dated by TCRdb to the early 2020s). The library was prepared using the immunoSEQ multiplex PCR assay. Here the immuneACCESS table is served through TCRdb, limited to in-frame sequences with V and J called. Missing clones are a known gap in these copies; in checked studies unresolved V genes cover under half, and the rest lacks a known reason. Present in this sample are 65,000 to 100,000 clones, approximately 91% of which were seen just once. 6.9% of the sample belongs to the ten largest clones. The time point tag for this specimen amounts to: about 28 days (+/-7) after the second vaccine dose. The sequencing used peripheral blood, collected 28 days after the second AZD1222 dose. Every receptor here comes from an adult who received the AZD1222 COVID-19 vaccine.

The gene calls are TRBV6-4 and TRBJ1-1, with D uncertain. Trimming removed 3 bases from V and 1 base from J, with 15 bases in between. The CDR3 totals 16 residues. Germline CDR1 and CDR2: MRHNA and SNTAGT. CDR3 sequence (DNA): TGTGCCAGCAGTGAACCCCCCTGGGTACGGAACACTGAAGCTTTCTTT. This gives the protein CASSEPPWVRNTEAFF.

The chain couples TRBV4-1 to TRBJ2-2; TRBD1 matches at 7 bases. Losses at the gene ends were 5 bases for V and 3 bases for J; bases not matched to a gene: 6. The CDR3 totals 15 residues. Germline values: CDR1 MGHRA, CDR2 YSYEKL. CDR3 in amino acids: CASSTGQDDTGELFF. The CDR3 DNA reads TGCGCCAGCAGCACAGGACAGGACGACACCGGGGAGCTGTTTTTT.

The rearrangement links TRBV5-1 to TRBJ2-3; a weak D match, TRBD2 (6 bases). The CDR3 has 18 amino acids. Trimming removed 4 bases at V and 1 base at J, with 22 bases between. CDR1 is SGHRS and CDR2 is YFSETQ in the germline V gene. The chain's CDR3 is CASSPTLLLGGGTDTQYF. The CDR3, as DNA: TGCGCCAGCAGCCCAACCCTCCTCTTGGGGGGAGGCACAGATACGCAGTATTTT. Full variable domain (remainder filled in from reference TRBV5-1 and TRBJ2-3): KAGVTQTPRYLIKTRGQQVTLSCSPISGHRSVSWYQQTPGQGLQFLFEYFSETQRNKGNFPGRFSGRQFSNSRSEMNVSTLELGDSALYLCASSPTLLLGGGTDTQYFGPGTRLTVL.

This sequence joins TRBV12-3 or TRBV12-4 and TRBJ1-2; the D is unclear. V was shortened by 3 bases and J by 7 bases, with 12 bases between the two germline ends. The CDR3 spans 13 residues. The CDR3 reads CASSLTQAVGYTF. CDR3 sequence (DNA): TGTGCCAGCAGTTTGACGCAAGCGGTTGGCTACACCTTC.

The chain carries TRBV19 and TRBJ2-1; TRBD2 aligns across 11 bases. The V segment lost 1 base and the J segment 9 bases; nucleotides outside the gene matches: 8. Germline-derived CDR1 and CDR2 are LNHDA and SQIVND (reference sequence). The CDR3 is 16 residues long. Here the CDR3 reads CASSIGGASGRSEQFF. The DNA of the CDR3 is TGTGCCAGTAGTATAGGTGGGGCTAGCGGGAGGAGTGAGCAGTTCTTC. Filled out from reference TRBV19 and TRBJ2-1, the complete variable domain reads DGGITQSPKYLFRKEGQNVTLSCEQNLNHDAMYWYRQDPGQGLRLIYYSQIVNDFQKGDIAEGYSVSREKKESFPLTVTSAQKNPTAFYLCASSIGGASGRSEQFFGPGTRLTVL.

The chain couples TRBV7-2 to TRBJ2-1, with D perhaps matching TRBD2 (6 bases). Trimming removed 8 bases at V and 9 bases at J, with 17 bases between. There are 13 residues in the CDR3. Germline CDR1 and CDR2: SGHTA and FQGNSA. CDR3 amino acids: CASGPYGLTEQFF. CDR3 nucleotide sequence: TGTGCCAGCGGGCCCTACGGACTAACTGAGCAGTTCTTC.

V is TRBV27 and J is TRBJ1-5; unclear D gene. In germline, CDR1 is MNHEY, CDR2 SMNVEV (reference sequence). V was clipped by 7 bases and J by 2 bases, with 12 bases between them. This CDR3 has 14 residues. The CDR3 region is CASKAPGGNQPQHF. The DNA for the CDR3 is TGTGCCAGCAAAGCCCCCGGGGGCAATCAGCCCCAGCATTTT.

The chain links TRBV6-4 to TRBJ1-5; 7 nucleotides line up with TRBD1. The CDR3 sequence is 17 residues long. Germline loops: CDR1 MRHNA, CDR2 SNTAGT. J was trimmed by 0 bases and V by 7 bases; bases with no gene match: 12. CDR3 region: CASTPWTGQHSNQPQHF. The CDR3 coding sequence is TGTGCCAGCACCCCCTGGACAGGCCAACATAGCAATCAGCCCCAGCATTTT.